A single sample is the source of the 25 T cell receptor beta chains below, sequenced in a study of T-cell memory formation after mild COVID-19. TCRdb reprocessed the 5' RACE reads with MiXCR, giving one entry per CDR3 protein. Of 350,000 to 500,000 distinct CDR3 sequences in the sample, 23% were seen once. The material sequenced was PBMCs or a T cell subset sorted from them (not recorded which). The receptors stem from an adult woman who had mild COVID-19 (a few samples of this study predate the infection). Cell type and time point are not known.

The chain is built from TRBV12-3 or TRBV12-4 and TRBJ1-1; D not resolved. The CDR3 has 12 residues. The germline V and J ends were trimmed by 3 bases and 5 bases, with 7 bases remaining between them. CDR3 bases: TGTGCCAGCAGTTTTTTGCCTACTGAAGCTTTCTTT. Protein sequence: CASSFLPTEAFF.

The J gene is TRBJ1-1, the V gene TRBV3-1; D not certain. Trimming left V 5 bases short and J 8 bases short, with 9 bases between. This CDR3 is 11 amino acids long. Per the germline V gene, CDR1 is LGHDT and CDR2 is YNNKEL (reference sequence). CDR3 sequence: CASSDRREAFF. For the CDR3, the DNA is TGTGCCAGCAGCGACCGGCGGGAAGCTTTCTTT. Full variable domain (missing parts from reference TRBV3-1 and TRBJ1-1): DTAVSQTPKYLVTQMGNDKSIKCEQNLGHDTMYWYKQDSKKFLKIMFSYNNKELIINETVPNRFSPKSPDKAHLNLHINSLELGDSAVYFCASSDRREAFFGQGTRLTVV.

This rearrangement joins TRBV3-1 to TRBJ1-1, with D maybe TRBD1 (6 bases). Germline CDR1 reads LGHDT; CDR2 reads YNNKEL (reference sequence). The V end was cut by 2 bases, the J end by 3 bases, with 19 bases between. The CDR3 is made up of 17 amino acids. The CDR3 spells CASSQILQGPGDTEAFF. The CDR3, as DNA: TGTGCCAGCAGCCAAATTTTACAGGGACCTGGAGACACTGAAGCTTTCTTT.

The gene calls are TRBV24-1 and TRBJ2-7; tentative D call: TRBD1 (5 bases). The CDR3 totals 14 residues. V was trimmed by 3 bases and J by 5 bases, leaving 13 bases between them. Germline V CDR1 and CDR2: KGHDR, SFDVKD. This CDR3 reads CATSDREGANEQYF. CDR3 bases: TGTGCCACCAGTGATCGAGAAGGGGCCAACGAGCAGTACTTC.

The chain is built from TRBV20-1 and TRBJ1-6, with TRBD1 as a possible D gene (5 bases). The germline CDR1 and CDR2 sequences are DFQATT and SNEGSKA (reference sequence). V was trimmed by 3 bases and J by 9 bases, leaving 15 bases between them. The CDR3 is made up of 14 amino acids. DNA for the CDR3: TGCAGTGCTAGCGGAGGGGCACCCGGTTCACCCCTCCACTTT. This encodes CSASGGAPGSPLHF.

The chain combines TRBV11-3 with TRBJ1-1, with 8 bases aligning to TRBD1. The germline V gene encodes CDR1 SGHNT and CDR2 YENEEA. V shed 5 bases, J shed 8 bases, and the junction held 16 bases outside the gene matches. The CDR3 totals 16 residues. CDR3 amino acids: CASSPAGTGVQGEAFF. The CDR3 nucleotides are TGTGCCAGCAGCCCTGCCGGGACAGGTGTCCAAGGGGAAGCTTTCTTT.

For the CDR3, the DNA is TGCAGTGCTCGCCCGGGACAGGGTGGTTACGAGCAGTACTTC. Translating it yields CSARPGQGGYEQYF. The V gene is TRBV20-1, the J gene TRBJ2-7; 9 bases map to TRBD1. V lost 5 bases to trimming and J lost 4 bases; unmatched junction nucleotides: 9. The CDR3 runs 14 residues. Germline V lookup: CDR1 DFQATT, CDR2 SNEGSKA (reference sequence).

There are many counts of this clonotype. The V call is TRBV5-1, the J call TRBJ2-7; 11 nucleotides agree with TRBD1. Germline V gene sequence: CDR1 SGHRS, CDR2 YFSETQ. Germline trimming cut 4 bases from V and 2 bases from J; bases unmatched to any gene: 5. The CDR3 covers 15 residues. The CDR3 DNA reads TGCGCCAGCAGCCCGGGGACAGGGGGACCCTACGAGCAGTACTTC. This translates into CASSPGTGGPYEQYF. Filled out from reference TRBV5-1 and TRBJ2-7, the complete variable domain reads KAGVTQTPRYLIKTRGQQVTLSCSPISGHRSVSWYQQTPGQGLQFLFEYFSETQRNKGNFPGRFSGRQFSNSRSEMNVSTLELGDSALYLCASSPGTGGPYEQYFGPGTRLTVT.

This clonotype was seen more than once but under ten times. The rearrangement uses TRBV29-1 and TRBJ2-1; D unresolved. Deletions cut 4 bases from V and 0 bases from J, with 10 bases between. CDR1 and CDR2 from the germline V gene are SQVTM and ANQGSEA. The CDR3 spans 14 residues. CDR3 DNA: TGCAGCGTTGCCCGTATGGGCTCCTACAATGAGCAGTTCTTC. It yields the protein CSVARMGSYNEQFF.

The J gene is TRBJ1-1, the V gene TRBV29-1, with TRBD1 as a possible D gene (5 bases). This CDR3 is built from 12 residues. Trimming pared 7 bases from V and 7 bases from J, leaving 16 bases between. Germline loops: CDR1 SQVTM, CDR2 ANQGSEA. The CDR3 DNA is TGCAGCGGTAAGTCAGGGCCTCGTGAAGCTTTCTTT. Translated, it gives CSGKSGPREAFF.

A few counts support this clonotype. J is TRBJ2-1 and V is TRBV3-1; 11 bases match TRBD2. CDR1 and CDR2 (germline): LGHDT, YNNKEL (reference sequence). V shed 4 bases and J 7 bases; nucleotides not matched to a gene: 6. The CDR3 runs to 15 residues. The CDR3 here is CASSRGLAGGNEQFF. CDR3 nucleotide sequence: TGTGCCAGCAGCCGCGGACTAGCGGGTGGGAATGAGCAGTTCTTC.

In its sample, this clonotype was seen many times. As DNA, the CDR3 is TGTGCCAGCAGTGTAGCCGGGACGGTCGCAGATACGCAGTATTTT. Protein sequence: CASSVAGTVADTQYF. The chain uses TRBV2 and TRBJ2-3; the D gene could be TRBD1 or TRBD2 (5 bases each). The CDR3 sequence is 15 residues long. CDR1 is SNHLY, CDR2 FYNNEI, per germline. V lost 4 bases and J 4 bases, leaving 15 bases between the germline ends.

V gene TRBV12-3 or TRBV12-4 combines with J gene TRBJ1-1; TRBD1 agrees at 8 bases. Losses at the gene ends were 4 bases for V and 4 bases for J; bases not matched to a gene: 8. The CDR3 length is 15 residues. In nucleotides, the CDR3 is TGTGCCAGCAGTTCAGCAGGGGGCGACAGCACTGAAGCTTTCTTT. It is translated as CASSSAGGDSTEAFF.

Only a few counts were recorded for this clonotype. V is TRBV7-8 and J is TRBJ2-5; 7 bases align to TRBD1. CDR1 SGHVS and CDR2 FQNEAQ come from the germline V gene. The CDR3 has 15 amino acids. The V gene end was trimmed by 2 bases and the J gene end by 5 bases; junction bases not matched to a gene: 8. The CDR3 nucleotides are TGTGCCAGCAGCTTAAAGGCTTACAGGGGCGAGACCCAGTACTTC. As protein: CASSLKAYRGETQYF. The whole variable domain, remainder taken from reference TRBV7-8 and TRBJ2-5, is GAGVSQSPRYKVAKRGQDVALRCDPISGHVSLFWYQQALGQGPEFLTYFQNEAQLDKSGLPSDRFFAERPEGSVSTLKIQRTQQEDSAVYLCASSLKAYRGETQYFGPGTRLLVL.

The V and J genes are TRBV6-6 and TRBJ2-7; D assignment may be TRBD1 or TRBD2 (6 bases each). CDR1 is MNHNY and CDR2 is SVGAGI in the germline V gene (reference sequence). This CDR3 has 16 residues. Trimming removed 9 bases at V and 4 bases at J, with 25 bases between. CDR3 DNA: TGTGCCAGTCTCCCCGGGGGCGAGGGAGGACGTTACGAGCAGTACTTC. Translated: CASLPGGEGGRYEQYF.

Only a few counts were recorded for this clonotype. The chain combines TRBV18 with TRBJ1-2, with D possibly matching TRBD1 (6 bases). V was clipped by 7 bases and J by 3 bases, with 21 bases between them. Looked up from germline, CDR1 is KGHSH and CDR2 is LQKENI. The CDR3 spans 16 residues. The CDR3 spells CASLSPGNTGHYGYTF. In DNA form, the CDR3 reads TGTGCCAGCTTGTCACCGGGCAATACAGGGCACTATGGCTACACCTTC.

The CDR3 region has the DNA TGCGCCAGCAGCTTGGCCTCTCGATACCCGGGACAGGTGAACACTGAAGCTTTCTTT. Translated: CASSLASRYPGQVNTEAFF. The chain joins TRBV5-1 to TRBJ1-1; TRBD1 aligns across 8 bases. V was pared by 0 bases and J by 0 bases, with 13 bases of the junction left unmatched. The CDR3 consists of 19 residues. CDR1 SGHRS and CDR2 YFSETQ come from the germline V gene.

The rearrangement uses TRBV12-3 or TRBV12-4 and TRBJ1-3, with unresolved D. The CDR3 spans 13 residues. With 2 bases removed from V and 6 bases from J, the gap between germline ends came to 8 bases. Written as DNA, the CDR3 is TGTGCCAGCAGTTTACACAGAGAAAACACCATATATTTT. It translates to CASSLHRENTIYF.

The chain uses TRBV12-3 or TRBV12-4 and TRBJ2-1; D is possibly TRBD1 or TRBD2 (5 bases each). The V end was cut by 7 bases, the J end by 4 bases, with 8 bases between. The CDR3 sequence is 12 residues long. The CDR3 sequence: CASTGPYNEQFF. The CDR3 DNA reads TGTGCCAGCACGGGACCTTACAATGAGCAGTTCTTC.

This clonotype occurred once. This chain connects TRBV2 to TRBJ2-1; TRBD2 aligns across 14 bases. The germline gives CDR1 SNHLY, CDR2 FYNNEI. The length of the CDR3 is 15 residues. After removal of 5 bases from V and 7 bases from J, the junction contained 4 bases not matched to a gene. The CDR3 is CASSRTSGGPNEQFF. The CDR3 coding sequence is TGTGCCAGCAGTAGGACTAGCGGGGGGCCAAATGAGCAGTTCTTC.

The CDR3 spells CASESDGNTIYF. The CDR3, as DNA: TGTGCCAGTGAGTCGGACGGAAACACCATATATTTT. V and J are TRBV19 and TRBJ1-3; D is uncertain. Germline V gene lookup returns CDR1 LNHDA and CDR2 SQIVND (reference sequence). The CDR3 is 12 amino acids. V was pared by 8 bases and J by 4 bases, with 9 bases between.

This clonotype occurred a few times. At one end the junction does not follow the germline gene, possibly because of a read error. V gene TRBV20-1 combines with J gene TRBJ2-7; D is unresolved. CDR3 length: 10 amino acids. The germline CDR1 and CDR2 sequences are DFQATT and SNEGSKA (reference sequence). In DNA form, the CDR3 reads TGCAGTGCTAGAGACAGTGTCCCTATCTTC. It is translated as CSARDSVPIF.

This chain connects TRBV7-9 to TRBJ2-5; D may be TRBD2 (5 bases). In germline, CDR1 is SEHNR, CDR2 FQNEAQ (reference sequence). Trimming shortened V by 5 bases and J by 4 bases, and 14 bases separated the two germline ends. This CDR3 has 14 residues. The chain's CDR3 is CASSTPEAPETQYF. In DNA form, the CDR3 reads TGTGCCAGCAGCACCCCGGAGGCCCCAGAGACCCAGTACTTC.

The rearrangement joins TRBV5-1 to TRBJ2-2; possible D gene TRBD1, 6 bases. The V and J ends lost 5 bases and 7 bases respectively, with 18 bases between them. CDR1 SGHRS and CDR2 YFSETQ come from the germline V gene. This CDR3 has 15 residues. The CDR3 is CASRLWAGVDGELFF. CDR3 DNA sequence: TGCGCCAGCAGACTTTGGGCAGGGGTAGACGGGGAGCTGTTTTTT.

This clonotype was seen a handful of times. The chain recombines TRBV29-1 with TRBJ2-5; D is undetermined. The CDR3 is 14 amino acids. The germline gives CDR1 SQVTM, CDR2 ANQGSEA. Trimming took 1 base from V and 10 from J, leaving 19 bases between them. CDR3 sequence (DNA): TGCAGCGTTGAAGTCGCAGCTTCGGTGGGGAACCAGTACTTC. This codes for CSVEVAASVGNQYF.